These 10 T cell receptor beta chains came from one sample sequenced in a study of blood T cell repertoires in COVID-19. TCRdb's table, derived via immunoSEQ multiplex PCR, lists solely in-frame clones and lacks some. The table includes 180,000 or so clones, more than 65% detected once. The sequenced sample consisted of peripheral blood. The receptors come from a human donor with acute or convalescent COVID-19. The donor label of this sample is uncertain.

The chain is built from TRBV6-2 or TRBV6-3 and TRBJ1-5, with unresolved D. The V end lost 7 bases, the J end lost 1 base, and 17 bases lay between the germline ends. In germline, CDR1 is MNHEY, CDR2 SVGEGT. The CDR3 extends over 16 amino acids. The CDR3 sequence: CASIPGRAGSNQPQHF. In DNA form, the CDR3 reads TGTGCCAGCATCCCGGGGAGGGCGGGGAGCAATCAGCCCCAGCATTTT.

In DNA, the CDR3 is TGTGCCAGCAGTTTCCTTAGGGGCACTGAAGCTTTCTTT. It yields the protein CASSFLRGTEAFF. The chain joins TRBV6-5 to TRBJ1-1; D might be TRBD1 (5 bases). V was pared by 4 bases and J by 4 bases, with 10 bases between. The CDR3 runs to 13 residues. The germline V gene encodes CDR1 MNHEY and CDR2 SVGAGI.

This CDR3 reads CAWSTTRQNYGYTF. CDR3 bases: TGTGCCTGGAGCACTACGAGGCAGAACTATGGCTACACCTTC. The rearrangement uses TRBV30 and TRBJ1-2; D uncertain. V lost 3 bases to trimming and J lost 2 bases, with 13 bases between them. The CDR3 runs to 14 residues. Germline loops: CDR1 GTSNPN, CDR2 SVGIG (reference sequence).

This rearrangement joins TRBV11-2 to TRBJ2-7; 10 nucleotides align to TRBD2. After removal of 4 bases from V and 6 bases from J, the junction contained 6 bases not matched to a gene. The CDR3 has 14 residues. Looked up from germline, CDR1 is SGHAT and CDR2 is FQNNGV. CDR3 residues: CASSSTSGSFEQYF. The CDR3, as DNA: TGTGCCAGCAGCTCGACTAGCGGGTCTTTCGAGCAGTACTTC.

The chain uses TRBV27 and TRBJ1-5; the D gene is possibly TRBD1 (6 bases). The V and J ends lost 4 bases and 7 bases respectively, with 11 bases between them. The V gene's germline CDR1 is MNHEY and CDR2 SMNVEV (reference sequence). The CDR3 has 13 residues. CDR3 residues: CASSYGGAQPQHF. CDR3 in DNA: TGTGCCAGCAGTTATGGGGGCGCGCAGCCCCAGCATTTT.

This chain links TRBV6-5 with TRBJ1-2, with no clear D. Germline assignment: CDR1 MNHEY and CDR2 SVGAGI. Trimming cost V 8 bases and J 1 base, with 11 bases left between them. This CDR3 has 13 amino acids. CDR3 coding DNA: TGTGCCAGCGGGGAGAGCCGTAACTATGGCTACACCTTC. It encodes CASGESRNYGYTF.

This clone has a single count. This rearrangement joins TRBV6-5 to TRBJ2-7; no clear D gene. CDR1 is MNHEY and CDR2 is SVGAGI in the germline V gene. V lost 10 bases and J lost 6, with 13 bases in between. The CDR3 loop spans 11 amino acids. CDR3 protein: CATRKSGEQYF. CDR3 nucleotides: TGTGCCACCAGAAAGAGTGGCGAGCAGTACTTC.

This clone showed up just once. The J gene is TRBJ1-1, the V gene TRBV6-5, with no clear D. Trimming removed 6 bases at V and 5 bases at J, with 10 bases between. The CDR3 spans 12 residues. From germline, CDR1 is MNHEY and CDR2 SVGAGI. The CDR3 DNA is TGTGCCAGCAGAAATCTGCAGACTGAAGCTTTCTTT. Residues: CASRNLQTEAFF.

The chain links TRBV7-8 to TRBJ2-2; 9 bases agree with TRBD1. This CDR3 comprises 16 residues. Losses at the gene ends were 4 bases for V and 6 bases for J; bases not matched to a gene: 9. Germline V gives CDR1 SGHVS, CDR2 FQNEAQ. The CDR3 bases are TGTGCCAGCAGCTCCACAGGGGGCGATAGATCCGGGGAGCTGTTTTTT. This translates into CASSSTGGDRSGELFF.

This clone was recorded only once. CDR3 sequence: CASGLIRGNYGYTF. CDR3 nucleotides: TGTGCTAGTGGTTTAATCCGGGGGAACTATGGCTACACCTTC. The J gene is TRBJ1-2, the V gene TRBV12-5; D perhaps matches TRBD1 (5 bases). The CDR3 runs 14 residues. Deletions cut 3 bases from V and 2 bases from J, with 10 bases between. The germline CDR1 and CDR2 sequences are LGHNT and FRNRAP.